This T cell receptor beta chain was recovered during a study of early stage breast cancer tumors. Turning to the study itself: About 10-fold was the mean read coverage per sample.

This CDR3 has 15 residues. Germline-derived CDR1 and CDR2 are MNHEY and SVGAGI. V dropped 3 bases and J dropped 7; count of bases not matched to a gene: 7. As regards this clone: Antigen specificity is unknown.

Study results and caveats: Most shared enriched TCRB sequences were commonly generated ones.

Blood replicates held 0.5 ug DNA, tumor or normal breast about 1.5 ug, two each. Assay: immunoSEQ multiplex PCR; the TCRdb copy retains only in-frame clones and omits some. The profile shows roughly 10,000 clones, about 80% of them singletons. About 20-55 mg of tumor tissue was diced per sample. The sample consisted of breast tumor tissue. The chain combines TRBV6-5 with TRBJ2-7; 12 bases align to TRBD1. The TCR sequence derives from a person aged 65 to 79 with breast cancer. The CDR3 coding sequence is TGTGCCAGCAGTTATCCGGGACAGGGGGCAGAGGAGCAGTACTTC. It specifies CASSYPGQGAEEQYF.